The 12 T cell receptor beta chains below all came from one sample that was sequenced in a study of blood T cell repertoires in COVID-19. Assay used: immunoSEQ multiplex PCR; TCRdb lists only in-frame clones, some missing. The sample has under 200,000 clones; over 75% are singletons. Input material: peripheral blood. The receptors derive from a man between 70 and 80 years old with active or convalescent COVID-19.

There are a few counts of this clone. The chain links TRBV7-2 to TRBJ1-2, with 11 bases fitting TRBD1. V shed 4 bases, J shed 4 bases, and the junction held 2 bases outside the gene matches. The CDR3 sequence is 14 residues long. Germline V gives CDR1 SGHTA, CDR2 FQGNSA. DNA of the CDR3: TGTGCCAGCAGCTCGGGGACAGGGGGCTATGGCTACACCTTC. Protein sequence: CASSSGTGGYGYTF.

The genes are TRBV25-1 and TRBJ2-2; D uncertain. The CDR3 sequence is 14 residues long. Germline V CDR1 and CDR2: MGHDK, SYGVNS. Trimming took 1 base from V and 4 from J, leaving 7 bases between them. The CDR3 DNA is TGTGCCAGCAGTGAATCATTGTCCACCGGGGAGCTGTTTTTT. Protein product: CASSESLSTGELFF.

This chain joins TRBV11-2 and TRBJ1-4; TRBD1 might be the D (5 bases). V was trimmed by 1 base and J by 4 bases, leaving 13 bases between them. Germline CDR1 reads SGHAT; CDR2 reads FQNNGV. The CDR3 is 16 residues long. The CDR3 loop is CASSLAIDSLNEKLFF. The CDR3 DNA sequence: TGTGCCAGCAGCTTAGCTATAGACAGCCTTAATGAAAAACTGTTTTTT.

The rearrangement links TRBV12-5 to TRBJ2-7, with TRBD1 identical over 9 bases. Germline V CDR1 and CDR2: LGHNT, FRNRAP. This CDR3 is built from 14 residues. Germline trimming cut 5 bases from V and 3 bases from J; bases unmatched to any gene: 5. The DNA for the CDR3 is TGTGCTAGTGGTCGCCGACAGGGGGTCTACGAGCAGTACTTC. It yields the protein CASGRRQGVYEQYF. Looking up the rest from reference TRBV12-5 and TRBJ2-7 gives the full variable domain: DARVTQTPRHKVTEMGQEVTMRCQPILGHNTVFWYRQTMMQGLELLAYFRNRAPLDDSGMPKDRFSAEMPDATLATLKIQPSEPRDSAVYFCASGRRQGVYEQYFGPGTRLTVT.

The J gene is TRBJ2-2, the V gene TRBV15; tentative D call: TRBD1 (6 bases). Germline V gene data show CDR1 as LNHNV and CDR2 as YYDKDF (reference sequence). This CDR3 is 13 amino acids long. V was pared by 9 bases and J by 0 bases, with 8 bases between. The CDR3 DNA reads TGTGCCACAAGGACAGCGAACACCGGGGAGCTGTTTTTT. It is translated as CATRTANTGELFF. Supplemented by reference TRBV15 and TRBJ2-2, the full variable domain reads DAMVIQNPRYQVTQFGKPVTLSCSQTLNHNVMYWYQQKSSQAPKLLFHYYDKDFNNEADTPDNFQSRRPNTSFCFLDIRSPGLGDTAMYLCATRTANTGELFFGEGSRLTVL.

The CDR3 sequence: CASSQDVVRGSGQFF. CDR3 DNA sequence: TGCGCCAGCAGCCAAGATGTTGTCAGGGGGTCGGGGCAGTTCTTC. This chain links TRBV4-3 with TRBJ2-1; 7 bases agree with TRBD1. After removal of 0 bases from V and 12 bases from J, the junction contained 11 bases not matched to a gene. CDR3 length: 15 amino acids. The V gene's germline CDR1 is LGHNA and CDR2 YSLEER.

The chain employs TRBV6-6 and TRBJ1-4, with 7 bases lining up with TRBD1. There are 14 residues in the CDR3. Trimming cost V 6 bases and J 2 bases; bases outside gene matches: 3. Germline V lookup: CDR1 MNHNY, CDR2 SVGAGI (reference sequence). CDR3 sequence reads: CASRQGQTNEKLFF. The CDR3 DNA reads as TGTGCCAGCAGACAGGGACAGACTAATGAAAAACTGTTTTTT.

The chain employs TRBV20-1 and TRBJ1-5; D is unclear. The germline V gene has CDR1 DFQATT and CDR2 SNEGSKA (reference sequence). This CDR3 is built from 13 residues. V was clipped by 3 bases and J by 4 bases, with 10 bases between them. The CDR3 spells CSASTQVNQPQHF. CDR3 in DNA: TGCAGTGCTAGTACCCAGGTAAATCAGCCCCAGCATTTT.

This clone was seen many times. The gene calls are TRBV27 and TRBJ2-1; maybe TRBD2 (7 bases). This CDR3 region has 16 residues. Germline values: CDR1 MNHEY, CDR2 SMNVEV (reference sequence). The V end was cut by 2 bases, the J end by 4 bases, with 15 bases between. The CDR3 nucleotides read TGTGCCAGCAGTTTAAATTTCCGGGGGGCATACAATGAGCAGTTCTTC. Encoded protein: CASSLNFRGAYNEQFF.

The rearrangement links TRBV4-1 to TRBJ2-1, with TRBD2 as a possible D gene (6 bases). The germline V and J ends were trimmed by 4 bases and 0 bases, with 16 bases remaining between them. In germline, CDR1 is MGHRA, CDR2 YSYEKL. The CDR3 extends over 17 amino acids. The CDR3 loop is CASSPGNAGGSYNEQFF. CDR3 DNA sequence: TGCGCCAGCAGCCCCGGCAACGCCGGGGGCTCCTACAATGAGCAGTTCTTC.

This chain uses TRBV3-1 (or the pseudogene TRBV3-2) with TRBJ1-2; D unresolved. V lost 4 bases and J lost 6, with 9 bases in between. The CDR3 length is 12 residues. The germline V gene has CDR1 LGHDT and CDR2 YNNKEL (reference sequence). The CDR3 sequence: CASSRSGDGYTF. CDR3 coding DNA: TGTGCCAGCAGCCGTTCGGGAGATGGCTACACCTTC.

The V gene is TRBV7-9, the J gene TRBJ1-4; no definite D call. Germline CDR1 reads SEHNR; CDR2 reads FQNEAQ (reference sequence). CDR3 size: 12 residues. The V gene lost 4 bases and the J gene lost 11 bases, with 11 bases spanning the gap. The CDR3 is CASSSAGRKLFF. CDR3 nucleotides: TGTGCCAGCAGCTCGGCGGGCCGCAAACTGTTTTTT.